The present entry profiles one T cell receptor (beta chain) with its context. What it binds is not known. A read error may account for a junction end that differs from germline. This sample was included in a study of shared clonotypes between healthy human individuals. Study details: Donor composition was a couple of women and a few men, aged 18 to 49. General study findings and limits: Sequencing depth was expected to affect clonotype sharing among donors. Naive subsets generally exceeded memory subsets in estimated richness.

Each sorted subset replicate got 200 ng genomic DNA, tens of thousands of genomes. Method: immunoSEQ multiplex PCR; TCRdb's copy keeps in-frame clones and lacks some. This sample has about a million clones, with over 75% found just once. Germline values: CDR1 GTSNPN, CDR2 SVGIG (reference sequence). CDR3 size: 15 residues. The V gene is TRBV30, the J gene TRBJ2-2; D is tentatively TRBD1 or TRBD2 (6 bases each). The source is a man in his late teens or twenties in good health. Sequenced input: memory CD4+ T cells sorted from blood. The subset: CD45RA-negative fraction. The CDR3 DNA reads as TGTGCCTGGAGGAAAGGGGGGACGAAAACCGGGGAGCTGTTTTTT. Protein product: CAWRKGGTKTGELFF.